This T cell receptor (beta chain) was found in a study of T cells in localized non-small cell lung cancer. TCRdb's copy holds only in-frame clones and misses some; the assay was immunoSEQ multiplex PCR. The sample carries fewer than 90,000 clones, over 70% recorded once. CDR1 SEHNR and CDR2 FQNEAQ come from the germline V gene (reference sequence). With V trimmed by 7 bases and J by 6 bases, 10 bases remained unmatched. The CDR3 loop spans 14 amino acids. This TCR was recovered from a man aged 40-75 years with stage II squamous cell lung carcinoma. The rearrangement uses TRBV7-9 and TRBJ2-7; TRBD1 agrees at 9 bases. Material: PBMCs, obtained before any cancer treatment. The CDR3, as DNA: TGTGCCAGCACCAGAGGGACAGGGTGGGGCGAGCAGTACTTC. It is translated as CASTRGTGWGEQYF.